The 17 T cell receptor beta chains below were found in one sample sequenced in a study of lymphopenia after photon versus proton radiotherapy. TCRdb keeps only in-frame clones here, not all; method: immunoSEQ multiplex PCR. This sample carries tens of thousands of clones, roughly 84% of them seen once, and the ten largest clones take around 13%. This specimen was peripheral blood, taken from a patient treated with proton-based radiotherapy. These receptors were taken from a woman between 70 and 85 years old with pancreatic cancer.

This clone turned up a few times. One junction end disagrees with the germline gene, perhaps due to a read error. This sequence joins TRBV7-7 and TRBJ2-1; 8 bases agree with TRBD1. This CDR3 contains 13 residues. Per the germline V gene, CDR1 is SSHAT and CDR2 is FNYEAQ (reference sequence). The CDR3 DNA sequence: TGTGCTAGCAGCTTGGACAGGGCATCCGAGCAGTTCTTC. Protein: CASSLDRASEQFF.

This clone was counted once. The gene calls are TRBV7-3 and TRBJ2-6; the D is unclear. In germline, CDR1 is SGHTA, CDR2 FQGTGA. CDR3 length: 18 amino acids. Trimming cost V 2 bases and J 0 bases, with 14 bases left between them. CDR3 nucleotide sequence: TGTGCCAGCAGCTTATCCGGCGTTGCCTTCTCTGGGGCCAACGTCCTGACTTTC. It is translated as CASSLSGVAFSGANVLTF.

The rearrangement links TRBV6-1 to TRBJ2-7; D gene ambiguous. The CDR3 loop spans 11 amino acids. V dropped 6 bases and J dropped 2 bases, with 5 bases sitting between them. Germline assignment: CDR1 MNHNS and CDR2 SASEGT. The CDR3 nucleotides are TGTGCCAGCAGCCCGACCTACGAGCAGTACTTC. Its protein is CASSPTYEQYF.

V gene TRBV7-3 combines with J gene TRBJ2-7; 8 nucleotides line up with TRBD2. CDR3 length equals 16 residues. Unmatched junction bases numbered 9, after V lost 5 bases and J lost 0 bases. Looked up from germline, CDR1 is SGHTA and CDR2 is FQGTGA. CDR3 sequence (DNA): TGTGCCAGCAGCCCTCGGACTAGCACGAGCTCCTACGAGCAGTACTTC. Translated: CASSPRTSTSSYEQYF. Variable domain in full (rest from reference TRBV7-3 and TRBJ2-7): GAGVSQTPSNKVTEKGKYVELRCDPISGHTALYWYRQSLGQGPEFLIYFQGTGAADDSGLPNDRFFAVRPEGSVSTLKIQRTERGDSAVYLCASSPRTSTSSYEQYFGPGTRLTVT.

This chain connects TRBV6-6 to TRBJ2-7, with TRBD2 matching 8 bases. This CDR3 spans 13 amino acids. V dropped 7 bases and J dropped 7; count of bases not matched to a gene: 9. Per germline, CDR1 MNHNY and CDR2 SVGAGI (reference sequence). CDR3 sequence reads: CASTGSGSGEQYF. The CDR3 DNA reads TGTGCCAGCACTGGAAGCGGGAGCGGAGAGCAGTACTTC.

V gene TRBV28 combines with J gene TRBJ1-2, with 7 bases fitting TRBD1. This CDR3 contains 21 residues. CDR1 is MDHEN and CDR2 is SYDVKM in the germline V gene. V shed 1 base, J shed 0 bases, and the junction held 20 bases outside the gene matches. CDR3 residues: CASSLSWTGDLHLQPNYGYTF. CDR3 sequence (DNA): TGTGCCAGCAGTTTATCCTGGACAGGAGACTTACATTTGCAACCTAACTATGGCTACACCTTC.

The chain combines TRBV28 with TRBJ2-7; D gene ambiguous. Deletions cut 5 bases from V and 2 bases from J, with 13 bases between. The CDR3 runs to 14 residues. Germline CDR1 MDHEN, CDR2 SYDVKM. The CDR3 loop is CASSPAQGTYEQYF. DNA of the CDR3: TGTGCCAGCAGTCCTGCACAAGGGACCTACGAGCAGTACTTC.

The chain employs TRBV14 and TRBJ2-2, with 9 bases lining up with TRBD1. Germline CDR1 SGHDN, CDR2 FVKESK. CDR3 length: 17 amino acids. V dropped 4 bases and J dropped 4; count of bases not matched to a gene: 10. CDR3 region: CASSRVLGTGRTGELFF. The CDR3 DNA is TGTGCCAGCAGCCGAGTGCTCGGGACAGGGCGCACCGGGGAGCTGTTTTTT.

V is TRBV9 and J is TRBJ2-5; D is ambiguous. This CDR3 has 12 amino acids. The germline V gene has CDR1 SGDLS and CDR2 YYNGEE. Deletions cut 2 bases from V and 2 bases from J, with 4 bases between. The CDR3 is CASSVGQETQYF. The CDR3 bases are TGTGCCAGCAGCGTGGGACAAGAGACCCAGTACTTC.

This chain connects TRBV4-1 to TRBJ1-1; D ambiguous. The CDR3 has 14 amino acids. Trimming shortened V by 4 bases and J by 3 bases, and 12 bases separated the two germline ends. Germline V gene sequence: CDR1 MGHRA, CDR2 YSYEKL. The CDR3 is CASSPLDHYTEAFF. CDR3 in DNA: TGCGCCAGCAGCCCTTTGGATCATTACACTGAAGCTTTCTTT.

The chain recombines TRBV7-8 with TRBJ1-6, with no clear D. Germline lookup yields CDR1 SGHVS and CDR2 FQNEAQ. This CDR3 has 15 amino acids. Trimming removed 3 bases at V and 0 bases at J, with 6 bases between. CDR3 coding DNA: TGTGCCAGCAGCTTGGGCGTCTCCTATAATTCACCCCTCCACTTT. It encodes CASSLGVSYNSPLHF.

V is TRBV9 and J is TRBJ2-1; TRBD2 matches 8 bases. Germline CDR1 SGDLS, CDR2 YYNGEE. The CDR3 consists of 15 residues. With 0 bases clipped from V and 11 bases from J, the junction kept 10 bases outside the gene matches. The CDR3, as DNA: TGTGCCAGCAGCGTAGGTAATAGCGGGAAGGAGAAGCAGTTCTTC. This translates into CASSVGNSGKEKQFF. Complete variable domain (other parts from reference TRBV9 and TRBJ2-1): DSGVTQTPKHLITATGQRVTLRCSPRSGDLSVYWYQQSLDQGLQFLIQYYNGEERAKGNILERFSAQQFPDLHSELNLSSLELGDSALYFCASSVGNSGKEKQFFGPGTRLTVL.

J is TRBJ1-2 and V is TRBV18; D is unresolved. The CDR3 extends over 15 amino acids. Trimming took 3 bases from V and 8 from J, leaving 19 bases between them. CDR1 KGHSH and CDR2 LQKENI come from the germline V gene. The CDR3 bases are TGTGCCAGCTCACCGGGAGTATGGCAGATGGAGGGCTACACCTTC. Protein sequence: CASSPGVWQMEGYTF.

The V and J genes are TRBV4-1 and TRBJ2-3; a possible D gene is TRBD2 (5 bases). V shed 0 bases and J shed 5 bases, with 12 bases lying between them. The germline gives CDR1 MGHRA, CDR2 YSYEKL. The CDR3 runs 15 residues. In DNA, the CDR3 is TGCGCCAGCAGCCAAGAGACCCCCGCGGGAGATACGCAGTATTTT. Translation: CASSQETPAGDTQYF.

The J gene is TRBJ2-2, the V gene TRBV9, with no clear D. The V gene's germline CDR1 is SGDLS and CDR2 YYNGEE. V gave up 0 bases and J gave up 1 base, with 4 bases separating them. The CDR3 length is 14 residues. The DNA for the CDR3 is TGTGCCAGCAGCGTAGAAGGGAACACCGGGGAGCTGTTTTTT. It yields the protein CASSVEGNTGELFF.

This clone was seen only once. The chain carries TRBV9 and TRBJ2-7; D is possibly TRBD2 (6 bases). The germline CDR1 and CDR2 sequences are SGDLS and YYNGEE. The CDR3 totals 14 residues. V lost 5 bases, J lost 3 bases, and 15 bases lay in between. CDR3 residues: CASSVSGTGYEQYF. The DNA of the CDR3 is TGTGCCAGCAGTGTCAGTGGGACTGGCTACGAGCAGTACTTC. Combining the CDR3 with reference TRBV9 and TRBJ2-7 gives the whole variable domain DSGVTQTPKHLITATGQRVTLRCSPRSGDLSVYWYQQSLDQGLQFLIQYYNGEERAKGNILERFSAQQFPDLHSELNLSSLELGDSALYFCASSVSGTGYEQYFGPGTRLTVT.

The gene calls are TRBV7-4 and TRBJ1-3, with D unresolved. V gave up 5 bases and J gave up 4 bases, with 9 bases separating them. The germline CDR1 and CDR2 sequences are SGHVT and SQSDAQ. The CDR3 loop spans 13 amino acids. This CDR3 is CASSRRGGNTIYF. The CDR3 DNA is TGTGCCAGCAGCCGCCGCGGGGGAAACACCATATATTTT.